This TCR beta chain was recovered during a study of cytomegalovirus exposure and HLA in healthy donors. The PCR employed 60 Vbeta primers together with 13 Jbeta primers. Profiled with immunoSEQ multiplex PCR; TCRdb holds only in-frame clones, not every one. The sample contains over 150,000 clones, about four fifths of which appear only once. Study findings and constraints: V segments that were indistinguishable, TRBV6-2 and TRBV6-3 among them, were omitted from analysis. Productive rates of about 87% or about 30% were seen for most TCR beta V segments in an earlier analysis. Later work found most CMV-associated TCR beta chains apparently HLA-restricted. The authors later found TCR association rates varying by HLA locus, with DRB1 most and HLA-C fewest.

CDR1 SGHNT and CDR2 YYREEE come from the germline V gene (reference sequence). The J segment lost 8 bases and the V segment lost 0 bases, leaving 1 base of the junction unmatched. The length of the CDR3 is 14 residues. Regarding this clone: Antigen: not known.

The TCR sequence derives from a woman aged 25 to 45 in good health and CMV-seropositive. Sequenced input: PBMCs. The rearrangement joins TRBV5-4 to TRBJ1-6; 8 bases are shared with TRBD1. The CDR3 DNA follows: TGTGCCAGCAGCTTGGACAGGGGGGATTCACCCCTCCACTTT. Translation: CASSLDRGDSPLHF.